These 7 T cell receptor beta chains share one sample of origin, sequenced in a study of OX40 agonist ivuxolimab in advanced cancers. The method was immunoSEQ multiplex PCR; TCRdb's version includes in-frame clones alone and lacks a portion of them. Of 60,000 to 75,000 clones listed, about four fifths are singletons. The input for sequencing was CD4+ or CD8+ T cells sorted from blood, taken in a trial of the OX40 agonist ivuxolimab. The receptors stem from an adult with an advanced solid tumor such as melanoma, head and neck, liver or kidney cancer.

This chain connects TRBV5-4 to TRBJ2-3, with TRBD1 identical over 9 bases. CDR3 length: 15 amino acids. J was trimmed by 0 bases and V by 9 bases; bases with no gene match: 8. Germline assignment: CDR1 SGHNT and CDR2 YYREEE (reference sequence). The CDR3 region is CATYRGPTSTDTQYF. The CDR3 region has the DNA TGTGCCACATACAGGGGGCCCACTAGCACAGATACGCAGTATTTT.

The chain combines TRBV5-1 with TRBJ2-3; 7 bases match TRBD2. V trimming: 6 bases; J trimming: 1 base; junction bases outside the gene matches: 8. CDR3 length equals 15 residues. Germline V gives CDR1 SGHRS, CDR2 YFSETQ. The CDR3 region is CASTRASGGTDTQYF. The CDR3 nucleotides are TGCGCCAGCACGAGGGCTAGCGGAGGCACAGATACGCAGTATTTT.

As DNA, the CDR3 is TGTGCCAGCAGGAAGGGCACTAATGAAAAACTGTTTTTT. This encodes CASRKGTNEKLFF. The chain uses TRBV7-2 and TRBJ1-4; D not resolved. Germline assignment: CDR1 SGHTA and CDR2 FQGNSA. Trimming removed 6 bases from V and 2 bases from J, with 7 bases in between. This CDR3 region has 13 residues.

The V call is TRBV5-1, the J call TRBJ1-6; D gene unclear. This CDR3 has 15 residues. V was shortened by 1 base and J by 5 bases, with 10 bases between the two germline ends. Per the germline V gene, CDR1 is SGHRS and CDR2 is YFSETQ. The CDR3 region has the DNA TGCGCCAGCAGCTTGATGGCAGAAGATAATTCACCCCTCCACTTT. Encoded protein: CASSLMAEDNSPLHF.

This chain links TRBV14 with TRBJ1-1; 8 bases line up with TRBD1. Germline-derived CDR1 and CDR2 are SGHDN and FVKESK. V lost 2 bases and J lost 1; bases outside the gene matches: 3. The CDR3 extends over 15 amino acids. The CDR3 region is CASSQRQGRNTEAFF. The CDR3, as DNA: TGTGCCAGCAGCCAACGACAGGGGCGGAACACTGAAGCTTTCTTT. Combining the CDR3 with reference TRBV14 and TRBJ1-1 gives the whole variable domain EAGVTQFPSHSVIEKGQTVTLRCDPISGHDNLYWYRRVMGKEIKFLLHFVKESKQDESGMPNNRFLAERTGGTYSTLKVQPAELEDSGVYFCASSQRQGRNTEAFFGQGTRLTVV.

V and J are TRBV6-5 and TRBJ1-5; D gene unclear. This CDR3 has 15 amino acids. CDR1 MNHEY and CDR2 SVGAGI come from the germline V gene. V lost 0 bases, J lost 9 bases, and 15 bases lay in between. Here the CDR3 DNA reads TGTGCCAGCAGTTACTCGCAGACCTCTGGGTGGCCCCAGCATTTT. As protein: CASSYSQTSGWPQHF.

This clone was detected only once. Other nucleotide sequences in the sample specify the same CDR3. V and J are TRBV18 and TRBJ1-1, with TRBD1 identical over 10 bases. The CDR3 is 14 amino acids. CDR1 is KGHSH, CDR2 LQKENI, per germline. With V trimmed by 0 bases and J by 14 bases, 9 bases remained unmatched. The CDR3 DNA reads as TGTGCCAGCTCACCACCGGGACAGGGGTTGATAGCCTTCTTT. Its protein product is CASSPPGQGLIAFF. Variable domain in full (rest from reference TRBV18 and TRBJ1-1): NAGVMQNPRHLVRRRGQEARLRCSPMKGHSHVYWYRQLPEEGLKFMVYLQKENIIDESGMPKERFSAEFPKEGPSILRIQQVVRGDSAAYFCASSPPGQGLIAFFGQGTRLTVV.